One sample yielded the 5 T cell receptor beta chains listed below, sequenced in a study of T cell responses to AZD1222 COVID-19 vaccine. Sequencing was performed with immunoSEQ multiplex PCR; in TCRdb, only in-frame clones are kept and a portion is missing. The sample lists around 94,000 clones, 70% to 90% occurring once. The sequencing here drew on peripheral blood, taken on day 0 of AZD1222 vaccination. The receptors derive from an adult in good health.

The chain uses TRBV4-2 and TRBJ2-7; the D gene is possibly TRBD1 (6 bases). V was pared by 6 bases and J by 1 base, with 13 bases between. In germline, CDR1 is LGHNA, CDR2 YNFKEQ. The CDR3 covers 14 residues. CDR3 sequence (DNA): TGTGCCAGCAGGGAGACAGGCTCTTCCTACGAGCAGTACTTC. This encodes CASRETGSSYEQYF.

The chain carries TRBV23-1 and TRBJ2-1; TRBD2 matches at 7 bases. TRBV23-1 carries the ORF label, with uncertain function. This CDR3 has 19 amino acids. With V trimmed by 4 bases and J by 4 bases, 19 bases remained unmatched. The CDR3 sequence: CASSRTINLAGARYNEQFF. The CDR3 nucleotides read TGCGCCAGCAGTCGGACGATAAATCTGGCGGGAGCGAGGTACAATGAGCAGTTCTTC.

The rearrangement links TRBV3-1 (or the pseudogene TRBV3-2) to TRBJ1-5; a weak D match, TRBD1 (5 bases). V was cut by 4 bases and J by 2 bases, with 12 bases left in between. Germline lookup yields CDR1 LGHDT and CDR2 YNNKEL (reference sequence). This CDR3 has 15 amino acids. Written as DNA, the CDR3 is TGTGCCAGCAGCCCAGGGACCACGGGCAATCAGCCCCAGCATTTT. As protein: CASSPGTTGNQPQHF.

This chain connects TRBV7-9 to TRBJ2-2, with D possibly TRBD1 on 6 matching bases. CDR1 is SEHNR and CDR2 is FQNEAQ in the germline V gene (reference sequence). CDR3 length: 16 amino acids. Trimming left V 5 bases short and J 0 bases short, with 13 bases between. CDR3 amino acids: CASSPPGDTNTGELFF. The CDR3 DNA reads as TGTGCCAGCAGCCCACCAGGGGACACGAACACCGGGGAGCTGTTTTTT.

CDR3 nucleotide sequence: TGTGCCAGCAGTTCTTCAGTGAGCTCTGGGGCCAACGTCCTGACTTTC. Translation: CASSSSVSSGANVLTF. V usage is TRBV6-2 or TRBV6-3 and J usage is TRBJ2-6; no clear D. This CDR3 is 16 amino acids long. Trimming stripped 4 bases from V and 0 bases from J, with 10 bases between. Germline V lookup: CDR1 MNHEY, CDR2 SVGEGT.